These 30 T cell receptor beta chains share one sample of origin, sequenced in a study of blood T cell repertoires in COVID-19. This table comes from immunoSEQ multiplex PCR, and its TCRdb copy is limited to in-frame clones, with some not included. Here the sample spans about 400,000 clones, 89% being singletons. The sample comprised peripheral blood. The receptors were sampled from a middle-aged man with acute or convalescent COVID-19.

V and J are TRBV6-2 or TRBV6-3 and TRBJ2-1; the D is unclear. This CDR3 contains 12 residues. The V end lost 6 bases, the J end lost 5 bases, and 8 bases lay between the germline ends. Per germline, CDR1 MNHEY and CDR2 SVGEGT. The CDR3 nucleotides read TGTGCCAGCAGGTACGTCGACAATGAGCAGTTCTTC. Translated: CASRYVDNEQFF.

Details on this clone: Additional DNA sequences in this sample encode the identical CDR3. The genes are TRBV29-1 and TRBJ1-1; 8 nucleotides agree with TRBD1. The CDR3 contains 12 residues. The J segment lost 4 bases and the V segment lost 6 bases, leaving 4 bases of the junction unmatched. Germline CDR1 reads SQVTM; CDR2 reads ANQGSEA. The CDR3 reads CSVNRGGTEAFF. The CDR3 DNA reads TGCAGCGTCAACAGGGGGGGCACTGAAGCTTTCTTT.

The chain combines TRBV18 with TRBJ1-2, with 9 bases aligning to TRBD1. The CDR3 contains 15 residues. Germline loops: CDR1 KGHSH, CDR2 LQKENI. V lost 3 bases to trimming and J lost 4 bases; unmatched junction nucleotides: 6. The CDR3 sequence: CASSPGQGISYGYTF. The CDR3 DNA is TGTGCCAGCTCACCTGGACAGGGGATCAGCTATGGCTACACCTTC.

The CDR3 region is CASSICLAGVSSYNEQFF. The CDR3 nucleotides are TGTGCCAGCAGTATTTGCCTAGCGGGGGTTAGCTCCTACAATGAGCAGTTCTTC. V usage is TRBV6-4 and J usage is TRBJ2-1, with 10 bases identical to TRBD2. The CDR3 has 18 residues. Germline V gives CDR1 MRHNA, CDR2 SNTAGT. With V trimmed by 5 bases and J by 0 bases, 10 bases remained unmatched.

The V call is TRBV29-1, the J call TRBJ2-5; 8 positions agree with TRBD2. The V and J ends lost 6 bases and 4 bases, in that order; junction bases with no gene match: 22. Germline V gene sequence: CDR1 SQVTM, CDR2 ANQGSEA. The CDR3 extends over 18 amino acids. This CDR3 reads CSVPAVSGGRAFGETQYF. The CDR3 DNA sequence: TGCAGCGTCCCAGCCGTCAGCGGGGGCCGAGCCTTCGGAGAGACCCAGTACTTC.

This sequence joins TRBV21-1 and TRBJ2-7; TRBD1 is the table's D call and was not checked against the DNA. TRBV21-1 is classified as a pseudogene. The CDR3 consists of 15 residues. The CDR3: CASSRYRSYSYEQYF. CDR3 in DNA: TGTGCCAGCAGCCGATACAGGTCCTACTCCTACGAGCAGTACTTC.

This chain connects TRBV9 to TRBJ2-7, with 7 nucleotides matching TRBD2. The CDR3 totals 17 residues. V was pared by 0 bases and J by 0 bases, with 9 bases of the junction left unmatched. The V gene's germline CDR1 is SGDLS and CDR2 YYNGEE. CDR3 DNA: TGTGCCAGCAGCGTAGGTATGACGGGGGGAAGCTCCTACGAGCAGTACTTC. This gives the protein CASSVGMTGGSSYEQYF.

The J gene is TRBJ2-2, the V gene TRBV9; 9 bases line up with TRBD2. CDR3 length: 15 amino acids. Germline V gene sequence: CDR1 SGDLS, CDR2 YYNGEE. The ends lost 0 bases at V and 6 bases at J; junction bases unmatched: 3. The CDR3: CASSVGGGASGELFF. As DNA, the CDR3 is TGTGCCAGCAGCGTAGGCGGGGGGGCGTCCGGGGAGCTGTTTTTT. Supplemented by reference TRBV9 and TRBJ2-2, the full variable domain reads DSGVTQTPKHLITATGQRVTLRCSPRSGDLSVYWYQQSLDQGLQFLIQYYNGEERAKGNILERFSAQQFPDLHSELNLSSLELGDSALYFCASSVGGGASGELFFGEGSRLTVL.

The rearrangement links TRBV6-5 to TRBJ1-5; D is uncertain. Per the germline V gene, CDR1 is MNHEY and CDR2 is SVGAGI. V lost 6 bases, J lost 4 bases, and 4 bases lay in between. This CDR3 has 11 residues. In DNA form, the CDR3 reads TGTGCCAGCAGCGAGAATCAGCCCCAGCATTTT. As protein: CASSENQPQHF.

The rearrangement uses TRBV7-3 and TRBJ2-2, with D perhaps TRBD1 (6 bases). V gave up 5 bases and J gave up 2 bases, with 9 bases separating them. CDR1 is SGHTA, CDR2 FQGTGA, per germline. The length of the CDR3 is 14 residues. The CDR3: CASSRTVNTGELFF. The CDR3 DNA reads TGTGCCAGCAGCAGGACAGTTAACACCGGGGAGCTGTTTTTT.

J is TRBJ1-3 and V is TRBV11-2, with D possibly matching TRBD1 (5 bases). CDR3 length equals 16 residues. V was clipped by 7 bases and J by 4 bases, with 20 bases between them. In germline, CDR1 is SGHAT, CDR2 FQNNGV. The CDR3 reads CASTKDPLGPGNTIYF. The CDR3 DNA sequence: TGTGCCAGCACCAAAGACCCTCTGGGGCCCGGAAACACCATATATTTT.

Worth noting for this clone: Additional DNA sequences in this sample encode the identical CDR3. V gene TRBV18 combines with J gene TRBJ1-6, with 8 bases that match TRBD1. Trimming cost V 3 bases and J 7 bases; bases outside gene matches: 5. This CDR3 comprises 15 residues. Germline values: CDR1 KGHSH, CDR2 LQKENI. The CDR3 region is CASSPADRGNSPLHF. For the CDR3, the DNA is TGTGCCAGCTCACCGGCAGACAGGGGAAATTCACCCCTCCACTTT.

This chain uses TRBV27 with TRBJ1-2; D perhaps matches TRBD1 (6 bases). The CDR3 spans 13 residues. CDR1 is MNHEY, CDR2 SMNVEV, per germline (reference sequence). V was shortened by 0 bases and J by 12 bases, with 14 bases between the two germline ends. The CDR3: CASSLSPRTEHTF. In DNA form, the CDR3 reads TGTGCCAGCAGTTTATCACCTAGGACAGAACACACCTTC.

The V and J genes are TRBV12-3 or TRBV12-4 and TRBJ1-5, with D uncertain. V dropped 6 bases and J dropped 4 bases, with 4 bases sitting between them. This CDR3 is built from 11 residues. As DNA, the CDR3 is TGTGCCAGCAGCCATAATCAGCCCCAGCATTTT. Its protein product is CASSHNQPQHF.

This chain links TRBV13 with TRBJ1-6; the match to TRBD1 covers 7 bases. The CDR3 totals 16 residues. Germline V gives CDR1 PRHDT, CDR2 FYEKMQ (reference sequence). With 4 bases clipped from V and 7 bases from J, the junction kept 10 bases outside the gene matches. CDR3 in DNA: TGTGCCAGCAGCTCCTTGACAGGGTTCGGGAATTCACCCCTCCACTTT. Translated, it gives CASSSLTGFGNSPLHF.

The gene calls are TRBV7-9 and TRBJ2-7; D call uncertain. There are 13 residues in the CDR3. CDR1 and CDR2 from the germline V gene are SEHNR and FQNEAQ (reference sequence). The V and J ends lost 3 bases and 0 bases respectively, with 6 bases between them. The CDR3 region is CASSFVSSYEQYF. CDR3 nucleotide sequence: TGTGCCAGCAGCTTTGTATCCTCCTACGAGCAGTACTTC.

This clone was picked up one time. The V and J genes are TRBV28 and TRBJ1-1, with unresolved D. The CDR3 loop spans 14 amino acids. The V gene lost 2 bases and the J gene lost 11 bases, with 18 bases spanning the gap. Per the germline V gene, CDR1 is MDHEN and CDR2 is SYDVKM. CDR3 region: CASSLGWFEDGAFF. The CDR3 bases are TGTGCCAGCAGTTTAGGCTGGTTTGAGGATGGTGCTTTCTTT.

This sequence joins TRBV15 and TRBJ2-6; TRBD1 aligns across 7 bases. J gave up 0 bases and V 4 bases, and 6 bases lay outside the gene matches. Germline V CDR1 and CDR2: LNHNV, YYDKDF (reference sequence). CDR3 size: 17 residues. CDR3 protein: CATSTGQAYSGANVLTF. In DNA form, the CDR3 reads TGTGCCACCAGCACCGGACAGGCCTACTCTGGGGCCAACGTCCTGACTTTC.

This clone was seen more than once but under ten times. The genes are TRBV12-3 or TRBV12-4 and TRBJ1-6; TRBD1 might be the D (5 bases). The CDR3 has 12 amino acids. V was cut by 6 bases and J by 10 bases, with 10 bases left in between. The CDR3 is CASSQGRSPLHF. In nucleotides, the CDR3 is TGTGCCAGCAGCCAGGGTAGATCACCCCTCCACTTT.

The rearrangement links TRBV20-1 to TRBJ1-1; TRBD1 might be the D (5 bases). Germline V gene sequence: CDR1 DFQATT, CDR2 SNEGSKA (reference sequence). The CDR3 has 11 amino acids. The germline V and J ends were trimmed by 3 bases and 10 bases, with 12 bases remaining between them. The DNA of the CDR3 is TGCAGTGCTAGTATGACAGATCTAGCTTTCTTT. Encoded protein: CSASMTDLAFF.

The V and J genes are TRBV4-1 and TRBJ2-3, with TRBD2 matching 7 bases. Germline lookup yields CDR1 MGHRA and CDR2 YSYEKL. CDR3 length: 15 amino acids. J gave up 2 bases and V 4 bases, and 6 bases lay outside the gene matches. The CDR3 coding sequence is TGCGCCAGCAGCCGTCCTAGCGGATCCACAGATACGCAGTATTTT. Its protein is CASSRPSGSTDTQYF.

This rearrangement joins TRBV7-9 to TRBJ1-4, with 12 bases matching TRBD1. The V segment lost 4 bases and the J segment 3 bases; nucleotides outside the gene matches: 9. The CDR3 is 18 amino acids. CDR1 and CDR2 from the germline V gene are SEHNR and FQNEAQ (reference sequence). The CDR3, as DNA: TGTGCCAGCAGCTCGGGACAGGGGGCGGTGAAAGCTAATGAAAAACTGTTTTTT. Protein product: CASSSGQGAVKANEKLFF.

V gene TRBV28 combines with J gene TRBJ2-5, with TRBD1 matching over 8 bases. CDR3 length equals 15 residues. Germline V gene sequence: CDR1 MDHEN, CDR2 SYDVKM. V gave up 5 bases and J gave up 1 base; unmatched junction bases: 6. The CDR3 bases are TGTGCCAGCAGTCCCCTCCAGGGGGCCCAAGAGACCCAGTACTTC. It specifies CASSPLQGAQETQYF.

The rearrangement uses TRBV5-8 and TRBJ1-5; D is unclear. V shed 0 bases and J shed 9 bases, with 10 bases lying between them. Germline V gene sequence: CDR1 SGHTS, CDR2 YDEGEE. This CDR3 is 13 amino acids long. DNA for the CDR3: TGTGCCAGCAGCTTGGTCAGTTTCTTGCCCCAGCATTTT. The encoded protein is CASSLVSFLPQHF.

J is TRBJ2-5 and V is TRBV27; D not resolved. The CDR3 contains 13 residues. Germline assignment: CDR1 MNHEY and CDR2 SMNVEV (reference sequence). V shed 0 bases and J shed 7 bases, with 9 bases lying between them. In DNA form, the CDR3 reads TGTGCCAGCAGTTTATCGACACGTGGGACCCAGTACTTC. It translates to CASSLSTRGTQYF.

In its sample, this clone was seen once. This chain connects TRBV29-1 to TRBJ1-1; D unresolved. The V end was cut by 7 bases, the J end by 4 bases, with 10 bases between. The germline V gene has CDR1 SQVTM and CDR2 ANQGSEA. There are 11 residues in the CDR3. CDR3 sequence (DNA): TGCAGCGCCGACTACCGCACTGAAGCTTTCTTT. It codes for CSADYRTEAFF. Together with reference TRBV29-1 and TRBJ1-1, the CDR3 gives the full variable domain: SAVISQKPSRDICQRGTSLTIQCQVDSQVTMMFWYRQQPGQSLTLIATANQGSEATYESGFVIDKFPISRPNLTFSTLTVSNMSPEDSSIYLCSADYRTEAFFGQGTRLTVV.

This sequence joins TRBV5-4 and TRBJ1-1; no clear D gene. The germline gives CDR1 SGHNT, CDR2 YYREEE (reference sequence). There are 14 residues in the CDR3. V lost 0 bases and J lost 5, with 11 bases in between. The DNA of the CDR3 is TGTGCCAGCAGCTTGGCCGCGGGGAATACTGAAGCTTTCTTT. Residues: CASSLAAGNTEAFF. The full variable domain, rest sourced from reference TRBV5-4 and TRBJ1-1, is ETGVTQSPTHLIKTRGQQVTLRCSSQSGHNTVSWYQQALGQGPQFIFQYYREEENGRGNFPPRFSGLQFPNYSSELNVNALELDDSALYLCASSLAAGNTEAFFGQGTRLTVV.

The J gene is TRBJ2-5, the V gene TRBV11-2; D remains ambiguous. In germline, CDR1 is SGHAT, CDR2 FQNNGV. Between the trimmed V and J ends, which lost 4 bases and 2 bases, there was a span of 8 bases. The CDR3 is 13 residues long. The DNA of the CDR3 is TGTGCCAGCAGCTGGGCCCCACAAGAGACCCAGTACTTC. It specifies CASSWAPQETQYF.

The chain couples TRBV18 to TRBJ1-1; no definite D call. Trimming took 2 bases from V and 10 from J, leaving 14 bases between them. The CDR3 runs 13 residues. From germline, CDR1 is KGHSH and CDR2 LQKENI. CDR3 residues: CASSPDFRGGAFF. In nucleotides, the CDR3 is TGTGCCAGCTCACCAGATTTTAGAGGCGGAGCTTTCTTT.

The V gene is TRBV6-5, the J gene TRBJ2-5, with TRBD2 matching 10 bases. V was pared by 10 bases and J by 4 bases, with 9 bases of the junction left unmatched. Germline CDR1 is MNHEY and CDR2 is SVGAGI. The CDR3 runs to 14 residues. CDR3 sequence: CATKEASGRETQYF. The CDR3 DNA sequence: TGTGCCACCAAAGAGGCTAGCGGGAGAGAGACCCAGTACTTC.